These 32 T cell receptor beta chains share one sample of origin, sequenced in a study of T cells in Graves' hyperthyroidism and ophthalmopathy. Amplification of TCR beta CDR3 regions was performed using RNA transcripts as template. First-round RT-PCR with HTBI primers amplified the TCR CDR3 region. TCRdb re-derived calls from the multiplex PCR reads in MiXCR, one entry per CDR3 protein. Here the sample spans more than 500,000 distinct CDR3 sequences, approximately 16% being singletons. The sample taken for sequencing was blood. These receptors came from a woman aged 25 to 39 with Graves' ophthalmopathy.

J is TRBJ2-7 and V is TRBV4-2; D might be TRBD2 (6 bases). CDR3 length: 14 residues. Germline CDR1 is LGHNA and CDR2 is YNFKEQ. V lost 0 bases and J 7 bases, leaving 13 bases between the germline ends. CDR3 DNA sequence: TGTGCCAGCAGCCAAGAAGCACGGGCGGGGGAGCAGTACTTC. Protein product: CASSQEARAGEQYF.

The chain combines TRBV12-3 or TRBV12-4 with TRBJ2-5; either TRBD1 or TRBD2 may supply D (6 bases each). Trimming took 3 bases from V and 5 from J, leaving 16 bases between them. The CDR3 covers 15 residues. The CDR3 spells CASSFRRGGLETQYF. CDR3 bases: TGTGCCAGCAGTTTTCGTCGAGGGGGGCTTGAGACCCAGTACTTC.

This clonotype appeared many times. This chain connects TRBV28 to TRBJ1-2; D ambiguous. Germline V gene lookup returns CDR1 MDHEN and CDR2 SYDVKM. Trimming left V 3 bases short and J 2 bases short, with 10 bases between. The CDR3 contains 14 residues. The CDR3 DNA is TGTGCCAGCAGTTTTGGATCGGACAACTATGGCTACACCTTC. This translates into CASSFGSDNYGYTF.

This clonotype was seen many times. The rearrangement joins TRBV28 to TRBJ2-3; no reliable D call. The CDR3 has 13 amino acids. V was clipped by 6 bases and J by 1 base, with 8 bases between them. Germline V gene data show CDR1 as MDHEN and CDR2 as SYDVKM. CDR3 sequence: CASRSTGTDTQYF. The CDR3 DNA reads as TGTGCCAGCAGATCCACAGGCACAGATACGCAGTATTTT.

This clonotype was detected only a few times. The junction differs from germline at one of its ends, possibly a read error. V gene TRBV20-1 combines with J gene TRBJ1-2; TRBD1 might be the D (6 bases). The CDR3 contains 12 residues. The germline V gene encodes CDR1 DFQATT and CDR2 SNEGSKA (reference sequence). DNA of the CDR3: TGTACCGGGACAAGTAACCACTATGGCTACACCTTC. Encoded protein: CTGTSNHYGYTF.

In its sample, this clonotype was seen many times. The rearrangement links TRBV12-3 or TRBV12-4 to TRBJ2-5, with D possibly being TRBD2 (7 bases). Trimming took 1 base from V and 5 from J, leaving 14 bases between them. The CDR3 sequence is 15 residues long. CDR3 DNA sequence: TGTGCCAGCAGTTTAGGCGAACAGGGAGGGGAGACCCAGTACTTC. Residues: CASSLGEQGGETQYF.

The chain is built from TRBV20-1 and TRBJ2-5, with D possibly being TRBD1 or TRBD2 (5 bases each). In germline, CDR1 is DFQATT, CDR2 SNEGSKA (reference sequence). The CDR3 covers 16 residues. Trimming shortened V by 5 bases and J by 5 bases, and 24 bases separated the two germline ends. The CDR3, as DNA: TGCAGTGCTCCACCGGGACGGGGTGTTTTAAAGGAGACCCAGTACTTC. Amino acid sequence: CSAPPGRGVLKETQYF.

In its sample, this clonotype was seen a few times. The chain joins TRBV5-1 to TRBJ1-1; no firm D call. CDR1 and CDR2 (germline): SGHRS, YFSETQ. This CDR3 is 13 amino acids long. V was pared by 4 bases and J by 0 bases, with 7 bases between. Here the CDR3 DNA reads TGCGCCAGCAGCGGAAACATGAACACTGAAGCTTTCTTT. As protein: CASSGNMNTEAFF.

The chain is built from TRBV11-2 and TRBJ2-2; D assignment may be TRBD1 or TRBD2 (5 bases each). The V gene lost 4 bases and the J gene lost 2 bases, with 14 bases spanning the gap. CDR1 and CDR2 from the germline V gene are SGHAT and FQNNGV. There are 16 residues in the CDR3. As DNA, the CDR3 is TGTGCCAGCAGCTCCGCCGGGGCCCTAAACACCGGGGAGCTGTTTTTT. It is translated as CASSSAGALNTGELFF.

This clonotype was recorded many times. This chain uses TRBV6-2 or TRBV6-3 with TRBJ2-2, with 7 bases fitting TRBD2. Germline V gene lookup returns CDR1 MNHEY and CDR2 SVGEGT. The CDR3 has 17 amino acids. V was clipped by 7 bases and J by 0 bases; unmatched bases: 11. The CDR3 nucleotides read TGTGCCAGCACGCACCCCGGGACTATAACGAACACCGGGGAGCTGTTTTTT. Its protein product is CASTHPGTITNTGELFF.

Only a few counts were recorded for this clonotype. The chain links TRBV6-1 to TRBJ2-2, with D perhaps TRBD1 or TRBD2 (5 bases each). Looked up from germline, CDR1 is MNHNS and CDR2 is SASEGT. There are 13 residues in the CDR3. Trimming removed 11 bases at V and 5 bases at J, with 15 bases between. As DNA, the CDR3 is TGTGCCTGCGGGTTAGGGGCTACCGGGGAGCTGTTTTTT. This sequence encodes CACGLGATGELFF.

The V and J genes are TRBV11-2 and TRBJ2-7; perhaps TRBD1 as D (5 bases). Germline loops: CDR1 SGHAT, CDR2 FQNNGV. Trimming removed 5 bases at V and 6 bases at J, with 14 bases between. The CDR3 contains 13 residues. This CDR3 reads CASSLPGRGEQYF. Here the CDR3 DNA reads TGTGCCAGCAGCCTACCTGGAAGGGGCGAGCAGTACTTC.

CDR3: CASSAGGGYEQYF. In DNA, the CDR3 is TGTGCCAGTAGCGCAGGGGGCGGATACGAGCAGTACTTC. The chain uses TRBV19 and TRBJ2-7; TRBD1 agrees at 8 bases. The CDR3 loop spans 13 amino acids. CDR1 and CDR2 (germline): LNHDA, SQIVND (reference sequence). After removal of 6 bases from V and 4 bases from J, the junction contained 5 bases not matched to a gene.

This clonotype was counted at least ten times. J is TRBJ2-7 and V is TRBV3-1; 7 positions agree with TRBD2. The V segment lost 3 bases and the J segment 0 bases; nucleotides outside the gene matches: 2. Germline CDR1 and CDR2: LGHDT and YNNKEL (reference sequence). This CDR3 spans 14 amino acids. The CDR3 DNA reads as TGTGCCAGCAGCCACCTAGCGGTCTCCTACGAGCAGTACTTC. This sequence encodes CASSHLAVSYEQYF.

V and J are TRBV6-5 and TRBJ1-5; 9 nucleotides agree with TRBD1. The CDR3 is 17 residues long. Trimming took 3 bases from V and 2 from J; bases not matched to a gene: 8. The germline CDR1 and CDR2 sequences are MNHEY and SVGAGI. This CDR3 is CASSYAGQGFGNQPQHF. DNA for the CDR3: TGTGCCAGCAGTTATGCCGGACAGGGGTTCGGCAATCAGCCCCAGCATTTT.

The CDR3 reads CASSLIIGNDGYTF. As DNA, the CDR3 is TGCGCCAGCAGCTTGATTATAGGGAACGATGGCTACACCTTC. The genes are TRBV5-1 and TRBJ1-2; D remains unclear. The V gene lost 1 base and the J gene lost 6 bases, with 13 bases spanning the gap. CDR1 is SGHRS and CDR2 is YFSETQ in the germline V gene. The CDR3 is 14 amino acids.

This clonotype showed up many times. The V call is TRBV28, the J call TRBJ1-1; weak D call: TRBD1 (5 bases). The V gene lost 5 bases and the J gene lost 12 bases, with 19 bases spanning the gap. The CDR3 totals 13 residues. Looked up from germline, CDR1 is MDHEN and CDR2 is SYDVKM. The CDR3 sequence is CASSTHGGSYSFF. The CDR3 DNA is TGTGCCAGCAGTACACATGGGGGGTCCTACTCTTTCTTT. The full variable domain, rest sourced from reference TRBV28 and TRBJ1-1, is DVKVTQSSRYLVKRTGEKVFLECVQDMDHENMFWYRQDPGLGLRLIYFSYDVKMKEKGDIPEGYSVSREKKERFSLILESASTNQTSMYLCASSTHGGSYSFFGQGTRLTVV.

As to this clonotype: One end of the junction fails to match germline, which may point to a read error. The chain is built from TRBV27 and TRBJ2-5; TRBD1 matches at 7 bases. Germline-derived CDR1 and CDR2 are MNHEY and SMNVEV (reference sequence). The CDR3 extends over 13 amino acids. The CDR3 is CASSLRGGETQCF. In DNA form, the CDR3 reads TGTGCCAGCAGTTTACGAGGGGGCGAGACCCAGTGCTTC.

This clonotype has only a few counts. V gene TRBV7-2 combines with J gene TRBJ1-2; D unclear. The V gene's germline CDR1 is SGHTA and CDR2 FQGNSA. The CDR3 has 14 residues. V lost 5 bases and J lost 3, with 13 bases in between. CDR3 sequence: CASSPFRTDYGYTF. DNA for the CDR3: TGTGCCAGCAGCCCGTTTAGAACCGACTATGGCTACACCTTC.

This clonotype was found many times. The V and J genes are TRBV28 and TRBJ1-5; no clear D gene. This CDR3 comprises 12 residues. Germline V gene sequence: CDR1 MDHEN, CDR2 SYDVKM. V was cut by 7 bases and J by 5 bases, with 9 bases left in between. CDR3 sequence: CASTIRYQPQHF. As DNA, the CDR3 is TGTGCCAGCACGATCAGATATCAGCCCCAGCATTTT.

The V call is TRBV7-2, the J call TRBJ2-1, with D perhaps matching TRBD2 (7 bases). Deletions cut 5 bases from V and 2 bases from J, with 25 bases between. The CDR3 contains 19 residues. Germline assignment: CDR1 SGHTA and CDR2 FQGNSA. The CDR3 coding sequence is TGTGCCAGCAGCCCCCCAGGGGTTTGGCGGGAGAGTACCTACAATGAGCAGTTCTTC. Encoded protein: CASSPPGVWRESTYNEQFF.

This chain connects TRBV7-2 to TRBJ2-6; 7 bases fit TRBD1. CDR1 SGHTA and CDR2 FQGNSA come from the germline V gene. The CDR3 runs to 18 residues. J lost 2 bases, V lost 2 bases, and 9 bases had no gene match. CDR3 sequence reads: CASSLLYRGPPGANVLTF. Here the CDR3 DNA reads TGTGCCAGCAGCTTATTGTACAGGGGTCCACCTGGGGCCAACGTCCTGACTTTC.

The V gene is TRBV5-6, the J gene TRBJ1-2, with D perhaps matching TRBD1 (6 bases). The CDR3 is 15 amino acids. CDR1 SGHDT and CDR2 YYEEEE come from the germline V gene. V was trimmed by 4 bases and J by 4 bases, leaving 17 bases between them. CDR3 loop: CASSGGHPSSYGYTF. The CDR3 DNA sequence: TGTGCCAGCAGCGGGGGACACCCGAGCAGCTATGGCTACACCTTC.

This clonotype was seen only a few times. The chain employs TRBV20-1 and TRBJ2-7; TRBD2 is a possible D gene (7 bases). Germline V gives CDR1 DFQATT, CDR2 SNEGSKA (reference sequence). This CDR3 is 14 amino acids long. Trimming pared 5 bases from V and 1 base from J, leaving 15 bases between. CDR3 DNA sequence: TGCAGTGCTTGGGATAGGGGGGGATCCTACGAGCAGTACTTC. Translated: CSAWDRGGSYEQYF.

This clonotype came up many times. The CDR3 bases are TGCAGTGCTAGAGTGAAAATGGGGCGGGGGGGCGAGCAGTACTTC. It yields the protein CSARVKMGRGGEQYF. The chain uses TRBV20-1 and TRBJ2-7; TRBD2 aligns across 9 bases. V dropped 1 base and J dropped 6; count of bases not matched to a gene: 10. The CDR3 extends over 15 amino acids. Looked up from germline, CDR1 is DFQATT and CDR2 is SNEGSKA (reference sequence).

This chain uses TRBV4-1 with TRBJ2-7, with D tentatively TRBD2 (5 bases). CDR1 and CDR2 (germline): MGHRA, YSYEKL. V lost 3 bases and J lost 2, with 11 bases in between. The CDR3 is made up of 14 amino acids. The CDR3 sequence is CASSQLSGTYEQYF. In nucleotides, the CDR3 is TGCGCCAGCAGCCAGCTCAGCGGAACCTACGAGCAGTACTTC.

As DNA, the CDR3 is TGTGCCAGCAATGGGGGATGGCGGTCACCCCTCCACTTT. Encoded protein: CASNGGWRSPLHF. The gene calls are TRBV2 and TRBJ1-6; a weak D match, TRBD1 (5 bases). The germline V gene has CDR1 SNHLY and CDR2 FYNNEI. Trimming took 7 bases from V and 10 from J, leaving 14 bases between them. The length of the CDR3 is 13 residues.

The chain links TRBV10-3 to TRBJ1-1; D not resolved. The germline gives CDR1 ENHRY, CDR2 SYGVKD. Trimming shortened V by 1 base and J by 4 bases, and 10 bases separated the two germline ends. This CDR3 has 14 residues. Written as DNA, the CDR3 is TGTGCCATCAGTGAGTATGGAGGGAGCACTGAAGCTTTCTTT. Its translation: CAISEYGGSTEAFF.

This clonotype occurred many times. V gene TRBV7-8 combines with J gene TRBJ2-3; weak D call: TRBD1 (6 bases). Trimming pared 2 bases from V and 4 bases from J, leaving 10 bases between. This CDR3 region has 14 residues. Germline assignment: CDR1 SGHVS and CDR2 FQNEAQ. CDR3 coding DNA: TGTGCCAGCAGCTTAATGGGGGCGGCAGATACGCAGTATTTT. The encoded protein is CASSLMGAADTQYF.

This clonotype was observed at least ten times. The J gene is TRBJ1-5, the V gene TRBV28; D is undetermined. CDR3 length: 11 residues. V lost 4 bases, J lost 9 bases, and 7 bases lay in between. The germline gives CDR1 MDHEN, CDR2 SYDVKM. The CDR3: CASSSPRPQHF. CDR3 nucleotides: TGTGCCAGCAGTTCTCCCCGGCCCCAGCATTTT.

This clonotype was seen many times. This sequence joins TRBV18 and TRBJ2-5, with D perhaps matching TRBD2 (6 bases). V lost 8 bases, J lost 3 bases, and 13 bases lay in between. The CDR3 contains 13 residues. CDR1 and CDR2 (germline): KGHSH, LQKENI. The CDR3 DNA reads TGTGCCAGCACAAGCGGGTTGAAAGAGACCCAGTACTTC. Protein product: CASTSGLKETQYF.

J is TRBJ2-5 and V is TRBV10-3; the match to TRBD1 covers 7 bases. V lost 4 bases, J lost 5 bases, and 10 bases stayed unmatched. This CDR3 contains 15 residues. CDR1 is ENHRY and CDR2 is SYGVKD in the germline V gene. The CDR3 here is CAISVSAGGGETQYF. CDR3 coding DNA: TGTGCCATCAGTGTCTCTGCAGGGGGTGGGGAGACCCAGTACTTC.